A single sample gave rise to the 32 T cell receptor beta chains below, sequenced in a study of blood T cells in healthy people across ages. A second roughly 6 to 11 cycle PCR used barcoded and J-beta primers. TCRdb redid the calling of the 5' RACE reads with MiXCR, one entry per CDR3 protein. This table has around 1.1 million distinct CDR3 sequences, roughly two fifths appearing once. Input material: blood. The receptors were gathered from a man aged 18 to 29 in good health.

This clonotype was counted between two and nine times. This rearrangement joins TRBV7-3 to TRBJ1-1; TRBD1 aligns across 8 bases. Germline V lookup: CDR1 SGHTA, CDR2 FQGTGA. This CDR3 has 15 residues. Trimming removed 2 bases from V and 4 bases from J; junction bases left unmatched: 6. This chain's CDR3 is CASSLQGAGVTEAFF. The CDR3 DNA is TGTGCCAGCAGCTTACAGGGGGCGGGAGTCACTGAAGCTTTCTTT.

The chain carries TRBV29-1 and TRBJ2-3; the match to TRBD1 covers 8 bases. Trimming cost V 6 bases and J 0 bases; bases outside gene matches: 5. CDR3 length: 14 residues. Looked up from germline, CDR1 is SQVTM and CDR2 is ANQGSEA. CDR3 DNA: TGCAGCGTCGGGACAGGCGCTAGCACAGATACGCAGTATTTT. Translated: CSVGTGASTDTQYF.

This clonotype came up a few times. The CDR3 is CASSQTGSLETQYF. CDR3 nucleotide sequence: TGTGCCAGCAGCCAAACAGGGAGCTTGGAGACCCAGTACTTC. V is TRBV7-9 and J is TRBJ2-5; possibly TRBD1 for D (6 bases). The germline CDR1 and CDR2 sequences are SEHNR and FQNEAQ (reference sequence). Trimming stripped 5 bases from V and 5 bases from J, with 15 bases between. This CDR3 contains 14 residues.

This clonotype is a singleton in its sample. The chain recombines TRBV6-6 with TRBJ1-3; D is unclear. V shed 2 bases and J shed 0 bases, with 14 bases lying between them. The CDR3 totals 17 residues. Germline V gives CDR1 MNHNY, CDR2 SVGAGI (reference sequence). The CDR3: CASSYGSDLRSGNTIYF. CDR3 DNA: TGTGCCAGCAGTTACGGGTCGGACCTCCGCTCTGGAAACACCATATATTTT.

This chain uses TRBV11-2 with TRBJ2-5; 8 nucleotides agree with TRBD2. V lost 2 bases, J lost 5 bases, and 7 bases stayed unmatched. This CDR3 is 15 amino acids long. The V gene's germline CDR1 is SGHAT and CDR2 FQNNGV. The CDR3 sequence: CASSLNSGELETQYF. CDR3 nucleotide sequence: TGTGCCAGCAGCTTAAATAGCGGGGAGCTGGAGACCCAGTACTTC.

As regards this clonotype: A junction boundary mismatches the germline segment, possibly from a read error. This rearrangement joins TRBV3-1 to TRBJ1-2; unclear D gene. Per the germline V gene, CDR1 is LGHDT and CDR2 is YNNKEL (reference sequence). The CDR3 runs 14 residues. The CDR3 reads CASNQDVENYGYTF. DNA for the CDR3: TGTGCCAGCAACCAAGACGTGGAAAACTATGGCTACACCTTC.

The V call is TRBV5-6, the J call TRBJ2-3, with TRBD2 matching over 11 bases. Germline loops: CDR1 SGHDT, CDR2 YYEEEE. The CDR3 length is 17 residues. Losses at the gene ends were 0 bases for V and 2 bases for J; bases not matched to a gene: 5. The CDR3 coding sequence is TGTGCCAGCAGCTTGGGAGTAGCGGGGGGGAACACAGATACGCAGTATTTT. This sequence encodes CASSLGVAGGNTDTQYF.

The gene calls are TRBV6-1 and TRBJ1-5, with a weak D call TRBD1 (5 bases). The CDR3 covers 17 residues. The V gene's germline CDR1 is MNHNS and CDR2 SASEGT. V dropped 4 bases and J dropped 6 bases, with 22 bases sitting between them. The CDR3 region is CASSGEVVQGGSQPQHF. The CDR3 DNA is TGTGCCAGCAGTGGCGAAGTGGTGCAGGGCGGGTCTCAGCCCCAGCATTTT.

V gene TRBV7-2 combines with J gene TRBJ2-5; D remains ambiguous. Germline V gene lookup returns CDR1 SGHTA and CDR2 FQGNSA. This CDR3 comprises 12 residues. The V end lost 2 bases, the J end lost 7 bases, and 8 bases lay between the germline ends. Written as DNA, the CDR3 is TGTGCCAGCAGCTTAATGCGAGGGACCCAGTACTTC. It translates to CASSLMRGTQYF.

The CDR3 nucleotides are TGCGCCAGCAGCCAATCTCAGGGAGAAGCTTTCTTT. Protein sequence: CASSQSQGEAFF. The rearrangement joins TRBV4-3 to TRBJ1-1; a weak D match, TRBD1 (5 bases). The ends were cut back, 2 bases at V and 8 bases at J, with 9 bases in the middle. In germline, CDR1 is LGHNA, CDR2 YSLEER. The CDR3 spans 12 residues.

This clonotype appeared a few times. The V and J genes are TRBV4-1 and TRBJ1-1; D is ambiguous. Germline V gives CDR1 MGHRA, CDR2 YSYEKL. This CDR3 comprises 15 residues. Trimming pared 4 bases from V and 0 bases from J, leaving 12 bases between. The CDR3 coding sequence is TGCGCCAGCAGCCCCTCAGGAGAGGTGAACACTGAAGCTTTCTTT. It codes for CASSPSGEVNTEAFF.

The rearrangement uses TRBV29-1 and TRBJ1-1, with no clear D. CDR1 is SQVTM and CDR2 is ANQGSEA in the germline V gene. The CDR3 totals 11 residues. V gave up 3 bases and J gave up 9 bases, with 11 bases separating them. The CDR3 region has the DNA TGCAGCGTTGATAAGTGGACGAAAGCTTTCTTT. Amino acids: CSVDKWTKAFF.

As concerns this clonotype: One end of the junction is discordant with germline, which a read error may explain. The gene calls are TRBV4-1 and TRBJ1-2; D call uncertain. Germline V gene data show CDR1 as MGHRA and CDR2 as YSYEKL. The CDR3 consists of 14 residues. CDR3 amino acids: CASSQDPVNYGCTF. CDR3 coding DNA: TGCGCCAGCAGCCAAGATCCGGTTAACTATGGCTGCACCTTC.

This clonotype turned up a few times. CDR3 DNA sequence: TGTGCCAGCATTAGGGGGGGAAGCACAGATACGCAGTATTTT. Protein: CASIRGGSTDTQYF. V gene TRBV28 combines with J gene TRBJ2-3, with D possibly matching TRBD2 (7 bases). The germline gives CDR1 MDHEN, CDR2 SYDVKM. V was clipped by 7 bases and J by 0 bases, with 11 bases between them. This CDR3 comprises 14 residues. Together with reference TRBV28 and TRBJ2-3, the CDR3 gives the full variable domain: DVKVTQSSRYLVKRTGEKVFLECVQDMDHENMFWYRQDPGLGLRLIYFSYDVKMKEKGDIPEGYSVSREKKERFSLILESASTNQTSMYLCASIRGGSTDTQYFGPGTRLTVL.

The rearrangement uses TRBV19 and TRBJ2-1; D ambiguous. The CDR3 is made up of 12 amino acids. Germline loops: CDR1 LNHDA, CDR2 SQIVND (reference sequence). V was shortened by 4 bases and J by 10 bases, with 11 bases between the two germline ends. CDR3 DNA sequence: TGTGCCAGTAGTACGGCCGTTGAGGAGCAGTTCTTC. Translating it yields CASSTAVEEQFF.

This clonotype has a handful of counts. V and J are TRBV20-1 and TRBJ1-1; D gene ambiguous. The V end was cut by 1 base, the J end by 1 base, with 4 bases between. In germline, CDR1 is DFQATT, CDR2 SNEGSKA (reference sequence). The CDR3 is made up of 12 amino acids. The CDR3 loop is CSARARNTEAFF. As DNA, the CDR3 is TGCAGTGCTAGAGCACGGAACACTGAAGCTTTCTTT.

The rearrangement links TRBV4-3 to TRBJ1-4; possible D gene TRBD1, 6 bases. The CDR3 extends over 16 amino acids. V was shortened by 3 bases and J by 7 bases, with 18 bases between the two germline ends. Germline V gene lookup returns CDR1 LGHNA and CDR2 YSLEER. Here the CDR3 DNA reads TGCGCCAGCAGCCACCGAAGTCGGGACACGGGTGAAAAACTGTTTTTT. Translation gives CASSHRSRDTGEKLFF.

The chain employs TRBV21-1 and TRBJ2-7; the table calls TRBD1, which could not be checked here. TRBV21-1 is marked as a pseudogene. The CDR3 extends over 9 amino acids. The CDR3 nucleotides read TGTGCCGGGGTCAGGGAGCAGTACTTC. Translating gives CAGVREQYF.

This clonotype was detected a few times. The V and J genes are TRBV7-9 and TRBJ1-1, with 7 bases lining up with TRBD1. CDR3 length equals 14 residues. CDR1 SEHNR and CDR2 FQNEAQ come from the germline V gene (reference sequence). V was pared by 5 bases and J by 1 base, with 4 bases of the junction left unmatched. Here the CDR3 DNA reads TGTGCCAGCAGCGGTCAGGGGGGGAACACTGAAGCTTTCTTT. Encoded protein: CASSGQGGNTEAFF.

The CDR3 region is CSARTSGDSFYDQETQYF. The CDR3 DNA follows: TGCAGTGCAAGGACTAGCGGGGACTCATTCTACGACCAAGAGACCCAGTACTTC. This chain joins TRBV20-1 and TRBJ2-5; 12 nucleotides align to TRBD2. The V segment lost 6 bases and the J segment 0 bases; nucleotides outside the gene matches: 14. The CDR3 runs 18 residues. Germline CDR1 is DFQATT and CDR2 is SNEGSKA (reference sequence).

V usage is TRBV7-2 and J usage is TRBJ1-4; D uncertain. Trimming removed 4 bases at V and 0 bases at J, with 12 bases between. Germline V lookup: CDR1 SGHTA, CDR2 FQGNSA. This CDR3 contains 16 residues. CDR3 nucleotide sequence: TGTGCCAGCAGCTCCACCCCCGCAGCAACTAATGAAAAACTGTTTTTT. Translating gives CASSSTPAATNEKLFF.

This rearrangement joins TRBV6-6 to TRBJ2-7, with TRBD2 identical over 9 bases. The J call may not be correct, given that the DNA end is closer to TRBJ2-5. The CDR3 is 14 amino acids. Germline CDR1 is MNHNY and CDR2 is SVGAGI (reference sequence). CDR3 DNA sequence: TGTGCCAGCGATATTAGCGGGAGTGGGGAGACCCAGTACTTC. It is translated as CASDISGSGETQYF.

The genes are TRBV6-5 and TRBJ1-1, with a possible D match to TRBD1 (6 bases). The V end was cut by 0 bases, the J end by 5 bases, with 13 bases between. CDR3 length: 15 residues. The V gene's germline CDR1 is MNHEY and CDR2 SVGAGI. The CDR3 loop reads CASSYSRGGWTEAFF. The CDR3 coding sequence is TGTGCCAGCAGTTACTCGAGGGGGGGCTGGACTGAAGCTTTCTTT.

This clonotype was counted between two and nine times. V is TRBV5-1 and J is TRBJ1-5; TRBD1 is a possible D gene (6 bases). Germline CDR1 and CDR2: SGHRS and YFSETQ. The CDR3 totals 17 residues. Trimming removed 4 bases at V and 3 bases at J, with 20 bases between. CDR3 bases: TGCGCCAGCAGCCCCCAGACAGGCCAGCCCCTCAATCAGCCCCAGCATTTT. Its protein product is CASSPQTGQPLNQPQHF.

As for this clonotype: At one boundary the junction diverges from the germline segment, which might be a read error. The chain links TRBV9 to TRBJ1-2, with no clear D. CDR1 SGDLS and CDR2 YYNGEE come from the germline V gene. This CDR3 contains 15 residues. This CDR3 reads CVSHSRERADYGYTF. CDR3 nucleotide sequence: TGTGTCAGCCACAGTAGAGAAAGGGCAGACTATGGCTACACCTTC.

The CDR3: CASSGNRGRSNQPQHF. CDR3 nucleotides: TGTGCCAGCAGTGGAAACAGGGGAAGGAGCAATCAGCCCCAGCATTTT. The chain uses TRBV2 and TRBJ1-5, with 7 bases identical to TRBD1. CDR1 is SNHLY and CDR2 is FYNNEI in the germline V gene. The CDR3 contains 16 residues. Trimming at V came to 4 bases and at J to 1 base, leaving 7 bases not matched to a gene.

This chain uses TRBV7-9 with TRBJ2-3, with D perhaps matching TRBD2 (5 bases). The CDR3 covers 16 residues. Germline V CDR1 and CDR2: SEHNR, FQNEAQ (reference sequence). V gave up 2 bases and J gave up 0 bases, with 12 bases separating them. CDR3 residues: CASSLIRRESTDTQYF. CDR3 nucleotides: TGTGCCAGCAGCTTAATTCGAAGGGAGAGCACAGATACGCAGTATTTT.

This CDR3 reads CASSGAWTGGYNEQFF. CDR3 DNA sequence: TGTGCCAGCAGTGGGGCTTGGACAGGGGGGTACAATGAGCAGTTCTTC. The chain has TRBV2 and TRBJ2-1; 10 nucleotides align to TRBD1. Germline values: CDR1 SNHLY, CDR2 FYNNEI. The CDR3 runs 16 residues. J was trimmed by 4 bases and V by 4 bases; bases with no gene match: 7.

In this sample, this clonotype turned up a few times. V is TRBV6-6 and J is TRBJ2-3; D could derive from TRBD1 or TRBD2 (7 bases each). Germline CDR1 and CDR2: MNHNY and SVGAGI (reference sequence). The CDR3 is 17 amino acids. V dropped 0 bases and J dropped 2 bases, with 15 bases sitting between them. This CDR3 is CASSYSRRGGDTDTQYF. CDR3 sequence (DNA): TGTGCCAGCAGTTACTCCCGCAGGGGGGGAGACACAGATACGCAGTATTTT.

The chain links TRBV28 to TRBJ1-4; no reliable D call. Germline CDR1 reads MDHEN; CDR2 reads SYDVKM. The CDR3 is made up of 14 amino acids. V lost 8 bases and J 7 bases, leaving 17 bases between the germline ends. The CDR3 bases are TGTGCCAGCGCCCCGCGGAGCTTGAGTGAAAAACTGTTTTTT. Protein product: CASAPRSLSEKLFF.

This chain joins TRBV7-8 and TRBJ1-5; D might be TRBD1 (5 bases). V dropped 3 bases and J dropped 5 bases, with 29 bases sitting between them. The germline V gene has CDR1 SGHVS and CDR2 FQNEAQ. This CDR3 spans 20 amino acids. The CDR3 loop is CASSLAGGGRIVTFHQPQHF. CDR3 DNA sequence: TGTGCCAGCAGCTTGGCCGGTGGGGGACGGATCGTCACTTTCCATCAGCCCCAGCATTTT.

V usage is TRBV7-9 and J usage is TRBJ2-2; either TRBD1 or TRBD2 may fit D (5 bases each). The CDR3 spans 15 residues. Germline lookup yields CDR1 SEHNR and CDR2 FQNEAQ (reference sequence). Trimming removed 4 bases from V and 6 bases from J, with 15 bases in between. The CDR3: CASSSGQGDAGELFF. The CDR3 nucleotides are TGTGCCAGCAGCTCCGGGCAGGGAGACGCCGGGGAGCTGTTTTTT.